This T cell receptor (beta chain) is drawn from a study of regulatory T cells in long-lasting Graves disease. Described time point: newly diagnosed GD, antithyroid drugs for less than 3 months. Scientists built the TCR library using RNA that was extracted from PBMCs. Investigators prepared the TCR beta libraries by applying iRepertoire HTBI primers and Arm-PCR of CDR3 regions. TCRdb ran MiXCR on the multiplex PCR reads and lists one entry per CDR3 protein. The profile covers around 420,000 distinct CDR3 sequences, with about 14% appearing a single time and approximately 21% taken by the ten largest. This CDR3 region has 16 residues. The V end was cut by 6 bases, the J end by 6 bases, with 18 bases between. Germline CDR1 is LNHDA and CDR2 is SQIVND (reference sequence).

The sample in question was peripheral blood mononuclear cells (PBMCs), obtained at new diagnosis, from a patient treated with antithyroid drugs. The source of this sequence is a female donor with Graves disease. This sequence joins TRBV19 and TRBJ1-6; maybe TRBD1 (6 bases). CDR3 coding DNA: TGTGCCAGTAGGTGGAGACGGACAGACCTTAATTCACCCCTCCACTTT. Translating gives CASRWRRTDLNSPLHF. Using reference TRBV19 and TRBJ1-6 for the parts outside the CDR3, the full variable domain is DGGITQSPKYLFRKEGQNVTLSCEQNLNHDAMYWYRQDPGQGLRLIYYSQIVNDFQKGDIAEGYSVSREKKESFPLTVTSAQKNPTAFYLCASRWRRTDLNSPLHFGNGTRLTVT.